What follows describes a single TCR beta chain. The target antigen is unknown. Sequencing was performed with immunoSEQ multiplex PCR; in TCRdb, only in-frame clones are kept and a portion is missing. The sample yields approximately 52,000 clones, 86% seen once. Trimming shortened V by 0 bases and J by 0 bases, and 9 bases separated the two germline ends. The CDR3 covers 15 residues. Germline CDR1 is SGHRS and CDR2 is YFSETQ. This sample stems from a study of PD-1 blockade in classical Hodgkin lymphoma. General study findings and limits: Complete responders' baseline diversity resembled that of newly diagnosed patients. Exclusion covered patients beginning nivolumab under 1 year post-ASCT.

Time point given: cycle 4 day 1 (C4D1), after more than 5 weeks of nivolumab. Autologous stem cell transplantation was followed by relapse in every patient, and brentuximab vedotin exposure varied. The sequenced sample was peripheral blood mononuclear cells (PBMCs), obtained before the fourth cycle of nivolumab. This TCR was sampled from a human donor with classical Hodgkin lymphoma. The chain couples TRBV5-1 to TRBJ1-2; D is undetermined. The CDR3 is CASSLVAPTNYGYTF. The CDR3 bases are TGCGCCAGCAGCTTGGTAGCACCTACTAACTATGGCTACACCTTC.